The clone carrying this TCR beta chain was observed a handful of times. Its target is unknown. This specimen belongs to a study of T-cell reconstitution after alpha-beta-depleted transplantation in children. Study observations and caveats: Among T cells one year after transplant, newly produced cells accounted for most counts and diversity. Several hundred graft clones that had expanded were reportedly the source of alpha-beta T cells about two months after transplant.

The TCRbeta library was prepared with unique molecular identifiers. TCRdb recomputed calls from the PCR reads with MiXCR, one row per CDR3 protein. The profile shows hundreds of thousands of distinct CDR3 sequences, 10% to 15% of them singletons. The TCR comes from a male patient younger than 18 who had a stem cell transplant for acute myeloid leukemia, so the T cells may come from the graft donor. The sample here was PBMCs, mostly from graft donor cells, taken 360 days after TCRalphabeta/CD19-depleted stem cell transplant.

The chain's CDR3 is CASSPGLSFFSTDTQYF. The DNA of the CDR3 is TGTGCCAGCAGCCCGGGACTCTCCTTCTTCAGCACAGATACGCAGTATTTT. This sequence joins TRBV7-9 and TRBJ2-3, with D possibly TRBD2 on 6 matching bases. CDR3 length equals 17 residues. Germline CDR1 and CDR2: SEHNR and FQNEAQ (reference sequence). Between the trimmed V and J ends, which lost 5 bases and 0 bases, there was a span of 18 bases.